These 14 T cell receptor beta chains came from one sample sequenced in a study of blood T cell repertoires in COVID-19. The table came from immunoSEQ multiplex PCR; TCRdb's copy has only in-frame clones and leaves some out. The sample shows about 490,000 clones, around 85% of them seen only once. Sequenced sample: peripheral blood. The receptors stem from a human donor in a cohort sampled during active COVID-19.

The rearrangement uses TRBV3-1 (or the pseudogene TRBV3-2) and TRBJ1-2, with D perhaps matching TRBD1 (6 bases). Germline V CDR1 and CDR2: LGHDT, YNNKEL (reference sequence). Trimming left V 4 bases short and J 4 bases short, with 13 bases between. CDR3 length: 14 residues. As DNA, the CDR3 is TGTGCCAGCAGCCCTGACAGGTTTTTCTATGGCTACACCTTC. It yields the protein CASSPDRFFYGYTF.

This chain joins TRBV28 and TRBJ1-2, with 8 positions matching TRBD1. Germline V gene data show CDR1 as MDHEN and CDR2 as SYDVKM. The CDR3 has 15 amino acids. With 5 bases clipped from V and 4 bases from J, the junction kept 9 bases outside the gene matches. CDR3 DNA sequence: TGTGCCAGCAGTCCGTTTGACAGGGGACTCTATGGCTACACCTTC. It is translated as CASSPFDRGLYGYTF.

CDR3 nucleotides: TGCAGCGTTGGGCAGGGGAGCCATGGCTACACCTTC. The encoded protein is CSVGQGSHGYTF. The chain is built from TRBV29-1 and TRBJ1-2, with a tentative D call TRBD1 (6 bases). Trimming removed 4 bases at V and 6 bases at J, with 12 bases between. Germline-derived CDR1 and CDR2 are SQVTM and ANQGSEA. The CDR3 is made up of 12 amino acids.

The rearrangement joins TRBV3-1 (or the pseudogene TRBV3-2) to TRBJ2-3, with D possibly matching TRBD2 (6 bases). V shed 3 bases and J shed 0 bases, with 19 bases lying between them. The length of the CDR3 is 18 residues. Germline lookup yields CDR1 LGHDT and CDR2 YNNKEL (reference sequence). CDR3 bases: TGTGCCAGCAGCCAGGTCTTGGGGCGGGACCCAAGCACAGATACGCAGTATTTT. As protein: CASSQVLGRDPSTDTQYF.

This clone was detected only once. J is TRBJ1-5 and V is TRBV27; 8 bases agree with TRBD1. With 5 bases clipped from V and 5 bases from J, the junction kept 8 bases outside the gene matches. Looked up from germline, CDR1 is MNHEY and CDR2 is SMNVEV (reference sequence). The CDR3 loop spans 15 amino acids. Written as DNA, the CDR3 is TGTGCCAGCAGTCAACTAAGGGGACAGGATCAGCCCCAGCATTTT. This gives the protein CASSQLRGQDQPQHF.

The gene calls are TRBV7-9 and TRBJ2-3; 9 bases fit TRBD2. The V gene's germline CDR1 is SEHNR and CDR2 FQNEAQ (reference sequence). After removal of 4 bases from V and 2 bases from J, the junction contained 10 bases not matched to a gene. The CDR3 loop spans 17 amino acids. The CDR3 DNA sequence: TGTGCCAGCAGCTCCCGGCGGGAGGGCCTTTTCACAGATACGCAGTATTTT. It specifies CASSSRREGLFTDTQYF.

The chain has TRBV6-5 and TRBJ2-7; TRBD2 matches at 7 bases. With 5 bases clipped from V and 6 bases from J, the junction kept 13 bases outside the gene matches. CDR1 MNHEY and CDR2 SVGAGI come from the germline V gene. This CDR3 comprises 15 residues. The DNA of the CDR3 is TGTGCCAGCAGTATACTCGGGGTGGGAGGGCGCGAGCAGTACTTC. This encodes CASSILGVGGREQYF.

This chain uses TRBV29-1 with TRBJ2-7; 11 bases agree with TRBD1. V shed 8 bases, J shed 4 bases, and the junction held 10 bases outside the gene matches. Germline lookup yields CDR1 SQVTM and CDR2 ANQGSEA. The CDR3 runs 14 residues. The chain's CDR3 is CSYRPGTGGYEQYF. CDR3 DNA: TGCAGCTACCGGCCCGGGACAGGGGGATACGAGCAGTACTTC.

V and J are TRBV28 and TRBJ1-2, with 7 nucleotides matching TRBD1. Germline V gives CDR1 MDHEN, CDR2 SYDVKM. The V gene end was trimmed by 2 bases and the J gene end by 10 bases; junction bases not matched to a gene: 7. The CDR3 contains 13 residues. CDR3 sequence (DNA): TGTGCCAGCAGTTTAGGGACAGTCGTATTCTACACCTTC. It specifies CASSLGTVVFYTF.

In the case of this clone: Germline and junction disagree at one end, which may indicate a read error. The CDR3 is CASSASGDPSTDTQYF. Here the CDR3 DNA reads TGTGCTAGCAGCGCCTCGGGGGACCCTAGCACAGATACGCAGTATTTT. This chain links TRBV7-7 with TRBJ2-3, with a possible D match to TRBD2 (6 bases). The CDR3 sequence is 16 residues long. CDR1 and CDR2 from the germline V gene are SSHAT and FNYEAQ (reference sequence).

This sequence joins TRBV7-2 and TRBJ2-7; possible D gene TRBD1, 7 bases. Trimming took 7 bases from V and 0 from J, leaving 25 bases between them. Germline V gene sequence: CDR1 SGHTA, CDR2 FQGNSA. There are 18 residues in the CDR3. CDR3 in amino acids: CASNVRGGGAGSSYEQYF. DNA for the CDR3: TGTGCCAGCAACGTTCGTGGAGGGGGCGCGGGTAGCTCCTACGAGCAGTACTTC.

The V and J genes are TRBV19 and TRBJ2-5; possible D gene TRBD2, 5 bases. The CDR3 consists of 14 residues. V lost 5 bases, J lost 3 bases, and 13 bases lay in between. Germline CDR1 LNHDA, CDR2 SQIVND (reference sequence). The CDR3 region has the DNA TGTGCCAGTAGTTTGGCGGGCGTAAAAGAGACCCAGTACTTC. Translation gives CASSLAGVKETQYF.

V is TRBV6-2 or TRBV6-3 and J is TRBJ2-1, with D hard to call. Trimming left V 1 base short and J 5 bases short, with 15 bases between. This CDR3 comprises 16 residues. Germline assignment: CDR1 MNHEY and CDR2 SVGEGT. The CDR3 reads CASSYLGVRANNEQFF. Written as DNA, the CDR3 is TGTGCCAGCAGTTACTTAGGAGTCCGCGCGAACAATGAGCAGTTCTTC.

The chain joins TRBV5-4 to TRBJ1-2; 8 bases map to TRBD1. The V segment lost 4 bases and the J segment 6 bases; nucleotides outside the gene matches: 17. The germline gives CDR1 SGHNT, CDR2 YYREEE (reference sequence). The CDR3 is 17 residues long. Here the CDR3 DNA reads TGTGCCAGCAGCCGCCCCCCAACGGACAGGGTAGCAGATGGCTACACCTTC. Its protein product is CASSRPPTDRVADGYTF.